The clone carrying this T cell receptor (beta chain) was counted many times. The data stem from a study of spatial heterogeneity in lung cancer. Study in general: Each distinct TCR and UMI combination averaged more than ten appearances in raw reads.

TCR cDNA molecules each had a unique molecular identifier. TCRdb re-derived calls from the 5' RACE reads in MiXCR, one entry per CDR3 protein. The sample has tens of thousands of distinct CDR3 sequences, 12% seen once. Time point specified: blood at routine non-recurrence follow-up after resection. The sequenced material consisted of unsorted whole RNA from tumor, nontumor lung or frozen PBMC. The sequencing used PBMCs, collected at follow-up. This clonotype originated in a male donor with early-stage non-small cell lung cancer.

CDR3 region: CASSLGDTGTSVADTQYF. The DNA for the CDR3 is TGTGCCAGCAGTTTAGGGGACACCGGGACTAGCGTCGCGGATACGCAGTATTTT. The V and J genes are TRBV12-3 or TRBV12-4 and TRBJ2-3; 10 bases align to TRBD2. The junction had 13 bases not matched to a gene; V was cut back by 1 base and J by 6 bases. The CDR3 runs to 18 residues.